These T cell receptor beta chains were read from a single sample in a study of blood T cell repertoires in COVID-19. The data were produced by immunoSEQ multiplex PCR, yet TCRdb's version contains in-frame clones alone and is incomplete. The data hold about 150,000 clones, with approximately 85% observed a single time. Material: peripheral blood. The receptors here all came from a woman older than 75 with COVID-19, enrolled during active disease. Each CDR3 is given with its conserved first and last residue. A D gene is named only where the DNA matches it firmly. Not all rows give a size; the values are once, few, many and, for expanded clones, a class.

d_gene	v_gene	abundance	j_gene	CDR3aa	CDR3nt
NA	TRBV7-3	NA	TRBJ2-3	CASSGGHTDTQYF	TGTGCCAGCAGCGGAGGGCACACAGATACGCAGTATTTT
TRBD1	TRBV7-6	NA	TRBJ2-1	CASSLAGSGTGRYNEQFF	TGTGCCAGCAGCTTAGCTGGATCCGGGACAGGGCGATACAATGAGCAGTTCTTC
NA	TRBV2	NA	TRBJ1-5	CASSSSGNQPQHF	TGTGCCAGCAGTTCCAGTGGCAATCAGCCCCAGCATTTT
NA	TRBV20-1	NA	TRBJ1-1	CSAPRNTEAFF	TGCAGTGCTCCCCGGAACACTGAAGCTTTCTTT
TRBD2	TRBV2	NA	TRBJ2-1	CASTQRTSGGNEQFF	TGTGCCAGCACTCAGCGTACTAGCGGGGGGAATGAGCAGTTCTTC
TRBD1	TRBV4-1	NA	TRBJ1-1	CASSPDRGNSRTEAFF	TGCGCCAGCAGCCCGGACAGGGGGAATTCGAGAACTGAAGCTTTCTTT
TRBD1	TRBV19	NA	TRBJ1-1	CASSSGQGPIRVAFF	TGTGCCAGTAGTTCAGGACAGGGGCCCATCAGGGTAGCTTTCTTT
NA	TRBV28	NA	TRBJ2-7	CASSPDFLYEQYF	TGTGCCAGCAGTCCTGACTTCCTGTACGAGCAGTACTTC
NA	TRBV6-5	NA	TRBJ2-7	CASSYSTRAEQYF	TGTGCCAGCAGTTACTCGACTAGAGCCGAGCAGTACTTC
TRBD2	TRBV5-1	NA	TRBJ2-7	CASSSWDRSSALAGGPRGREQYF	TGCGCCAGCAGCAGTTGGGACCGATCAAGCGCCCTAGCGGGAGGGCCCCGGGGTAGGGAGCAGTACTTC
NA	TRBV30	few	TRBJ2-1	CAWSRARGEQFF	TGTGCCTGGAGTAGGGCACGGGGTGAGCAGTTCTTC
NA	TRBV19	NA	TRBJ2-1	CASSIQTVISYNEQFF	TGTGCCAGTAGTATTCAGACAGTCATATCCTACAATGAGCAGTTCTTC
NA	TRBV30	NA	TRBJ2-7	CAWSPPPGGVKYEQYF	TGTGCCTGGAGTCCACCCCCGGGCGGGGTGAAGTACGAGCAGTACTTC
TRBD1	TRBV3-1/TRBV3-2	NA	TRBJ2-7	CASSRTGQGVWEQYF	TGTGCCAGCAGCCGGACGGGACAGGGGGTTTGGGAGCAGTACTTC
TRBD1	TRBV5-4	NA	TRBJ2-5	CASSRPAGTGGRETQYF	TGTGCCAGCAGCAGACCTGCCGGGACAGGGGGCCGAGAGACCCAGTACTTC
TRBD2	TRBV6-1	NA	TRBJ2-5	CASSGGLIAGGLRETQYF	TGTGCCAGCAGTGGGGGGCTGATAGCGGGAGGGCTGCGGGAGACCCAGTACTTC
TRBD2	TRBV28	NA	TRBJ2-3	CASPPAGRERETDTQYF	TGTGCCAGTCCACCCGCGGGGCGGGAGAGGGAAACAGATACGCAGTATTTT
TRBD2	TRBV2	NA	TRBJ2-5	CASSEARSGGETQYF	TGTGCCAGCAGTGAAGCTAGATCGGGAGGAGAGACCCAGTACTTC
NA	TRBV19	NA	TRBJ1-6	CASSIEGNSPLHF	TGTGCCAGTAGTATTGAGGGAAATTCACCCCTCCACTTT
NA	TRBV18	NA	TRBJ2-5	CASSPPSGQETQYF	TGTGCCAGCTCACCACCGTCAGGACAAGAGACCCAGTACTTC
NA	TRBV11-2	NA	TRBJ2-5	CASSLEGGGKETQYF	TGTGCCAGCAGCTTAGAGGGGGGGGGCAAGGAGACCCAGTACTTC
NA	TRBV18	NA	TRBJ2-7	CASSPELDYEQYF	TGTGCCAGCTCACCTGAACTAGACTACGAGCAGTACTTC
NA	TRBV5-4	NA	TRBJ1-5	CASSIRGSNQPQHF	TGTGCCAGCAGCATAAGAGGTAGCAATCAGCCCCAGCATTTT
NA	TRBV7-9	NA	TRBJ2-7	CASSPYAGGDEQYF	TGTGCCAGCAGCCCTTACGCAGGAGGCGACGAGCAGTACTTC
TRBD2	TRBV5-4	NA	TRBJ2-1	CASSLGGTSGDEQFF	TGTGCCAGCAGCTTGGGCGGGACTAGCGGGGATGAGCAGTTCTTC
TRBD1	TRBV2	few	TRBJ1-6	CASRDREGSPLHF	TGTGCCAGCAGGGACAGGGAAGGATCACCCCTCCACTTT
TRBD1	TRBV28	NA	TRBJ2-7	CASSPSGQGDEQYF	TGTGCCAGCAGTCCCTCGGGACAGGGGGACGAGCAGTACTTC
TRBD1	TRBV19	NA	TRBJ1-2	CASSTWDRSKANYGYTF	TGTGCCAGTAGTACGTGGGACAGGAGCAAAGCTAACTATGGCTACACCTTC
NA	TRBV27	NA	TRBJ2-3	CASSHLATDTQYF	TGTGCCAGCAGTCATCTAGCCACAGATACGCAGTATTTT
TRBD2	TRBV5-1	NA	TRBJ2-7	CASSSSSGVGTYEQYF	TGCGCCAGCAGCTCGTCAAGCGGGGTGGGGACCTACGAGCAGTACTTC
NA	TRBV3-1/TRBV3-2	NA	TRBJ2-3	CASSQDRNGIDTQYF	TGTGCCAGCAGCCAAGATCGAAACGGGATCGATACGCAGTATTTT
TRBD2	TRBV7-9	few	TRBJ2-5	CASSSTGTRVLQTQYF	TGTGCCAGCAGCTCAACCGGGACTAGGGTCTTACAGACCCAGTACTTC
NA	TRBV28	NA	TRBJ1-2	CASSPPGYYGYTF	TGTGCCAGCAGTCCCCCAGGGTACTATGGCTACACCTTC
TRBD2	TRBV6-2/TRBV6-3	NA	TRBJ2-1	CASSISGSQNEQFF	TGTGCCAGCAGCATTAGCGGGAGTCAGAATGAGCAGTTCTTC
TRBD2	TRBV20-1	NA	TRBJ2-3	CSASRGVSTDTQYF	TGCAGTGCTAGTCGGGGGGTTAGCACAGATACGCAGTATTTT
TRBD1	TRBV5-8	NA	TRBJ1-5	CASRRSGTGYQPQHF	TGTGCCAGCCGACGGTCCGGGACAGGGTACCAGCCCCAGCATTTT
TRBD1	TRBV28	NA	TRBJ2-3	CASITTGQGADTQYF	TGTGCCAGTATTACGACGGGACAGGGGGCAGATACGCAGTATTTT
TRBD1	TRBV6-6	NA	TRBJ1-5	CASSLRTGGNQPQHF	TGTGCCAGCAGTCTCCGGACAGGGGGTAATCAGCCCCAGCATTTT
NA	TRBV5-8	few	TRBJ1-5	CASSLGGGRQPQHF	TGTGCCAGCAGCTTGGGCGGGGGCCGGCAGCCCCAGCATTTT
TRBD2	TRBV3-1/TRBV3-2	NA	TRBJ2-1	CASSQARPSGSYNEQFF	TGTGCCAGCAGCCAAGCCCGGCCTAGCGGGAGCTACAATGAGCAGTTCTTC
NA	TRBV3-1/TRBV3-2	NA	TRBJ1-6	CASNNYNSPLHF	TGTGCCAGTAACAACTATAATTCACCCCTCCACTTT
NA	TRBV7-2	NA	TRBJ2-5	CASSLQGETQYF	TGTGCCAGCAGCTTACAGGGAGAGACCCAGTACTTC
TRBD1	TRBV2	once	TRBJ1-4	CASNTLTGAIEKLFF	TGTGCCAGCAATACCCTGACAGGGGCGATAGAAAAACTGTTTTTT